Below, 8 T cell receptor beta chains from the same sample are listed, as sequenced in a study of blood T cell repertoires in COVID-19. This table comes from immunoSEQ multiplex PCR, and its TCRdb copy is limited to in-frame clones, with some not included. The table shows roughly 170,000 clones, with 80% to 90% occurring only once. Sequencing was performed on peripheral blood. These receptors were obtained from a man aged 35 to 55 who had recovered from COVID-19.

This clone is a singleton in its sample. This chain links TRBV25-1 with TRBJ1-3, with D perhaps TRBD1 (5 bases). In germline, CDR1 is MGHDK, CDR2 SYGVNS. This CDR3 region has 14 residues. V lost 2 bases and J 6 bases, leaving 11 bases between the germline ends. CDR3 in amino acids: CASSERGRANTIYF. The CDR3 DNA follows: TGTGCCAGCAGTGAACGCGGCAGGGCAAACACCATATATTTT.

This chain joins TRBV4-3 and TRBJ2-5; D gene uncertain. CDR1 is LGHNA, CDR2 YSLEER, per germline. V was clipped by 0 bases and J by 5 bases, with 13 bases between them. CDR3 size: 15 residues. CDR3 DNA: TGCGCCAGCAGCCAAGATCTGGGCTCTGGGGAGACCCAGTACTTC. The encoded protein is CASSQDLGSGETQYF.

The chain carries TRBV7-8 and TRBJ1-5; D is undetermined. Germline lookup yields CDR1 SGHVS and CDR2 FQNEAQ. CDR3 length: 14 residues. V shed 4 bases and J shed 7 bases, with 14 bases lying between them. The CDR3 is CASSSSPQAQPQHF. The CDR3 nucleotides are TGTGCCAGCAGCTCCTCCCCGCAGGCGCAGCCCCAGCATTTT.

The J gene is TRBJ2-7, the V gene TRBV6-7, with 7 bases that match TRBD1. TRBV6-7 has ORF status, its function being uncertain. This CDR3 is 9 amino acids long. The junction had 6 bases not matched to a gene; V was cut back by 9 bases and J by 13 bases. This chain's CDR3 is CARVTGRYF. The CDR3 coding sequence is TGTGCCAGGGTGACAGGGAGATACTTC.

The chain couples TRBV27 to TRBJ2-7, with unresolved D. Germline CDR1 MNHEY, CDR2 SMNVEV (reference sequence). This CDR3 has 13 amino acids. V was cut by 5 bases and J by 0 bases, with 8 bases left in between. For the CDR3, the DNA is TGTGCCAGCAGTATCCGTATCTCCTACGAGCAGTACTTC. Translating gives CASSIRISYEQYF.

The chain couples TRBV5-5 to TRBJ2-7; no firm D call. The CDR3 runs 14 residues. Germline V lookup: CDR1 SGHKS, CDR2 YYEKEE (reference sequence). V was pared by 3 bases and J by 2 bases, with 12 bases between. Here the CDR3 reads CASSSPGLAYEQYF. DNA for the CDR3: TGTGCCAGCAGCTCGCCCGGGTTAGCCTACGAGCAGTACTTC.

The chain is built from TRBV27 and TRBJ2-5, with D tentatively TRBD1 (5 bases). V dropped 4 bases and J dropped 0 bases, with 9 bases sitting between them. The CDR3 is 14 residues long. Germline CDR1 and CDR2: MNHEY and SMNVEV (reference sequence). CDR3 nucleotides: TGTGCCAGCAGTTGGTCGACAGACCAAGAGACCCAGTACTTC. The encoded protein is CASSWSTDQETQYF.

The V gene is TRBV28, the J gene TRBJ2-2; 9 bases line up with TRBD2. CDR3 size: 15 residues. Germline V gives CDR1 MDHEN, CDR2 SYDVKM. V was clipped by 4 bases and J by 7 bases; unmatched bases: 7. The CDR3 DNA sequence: TGTGCCAGCAGTTCTCTAGCGGGATTTCGCGGGGAGCTGTTTTTT. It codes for CASSSLAGFRGELFF.